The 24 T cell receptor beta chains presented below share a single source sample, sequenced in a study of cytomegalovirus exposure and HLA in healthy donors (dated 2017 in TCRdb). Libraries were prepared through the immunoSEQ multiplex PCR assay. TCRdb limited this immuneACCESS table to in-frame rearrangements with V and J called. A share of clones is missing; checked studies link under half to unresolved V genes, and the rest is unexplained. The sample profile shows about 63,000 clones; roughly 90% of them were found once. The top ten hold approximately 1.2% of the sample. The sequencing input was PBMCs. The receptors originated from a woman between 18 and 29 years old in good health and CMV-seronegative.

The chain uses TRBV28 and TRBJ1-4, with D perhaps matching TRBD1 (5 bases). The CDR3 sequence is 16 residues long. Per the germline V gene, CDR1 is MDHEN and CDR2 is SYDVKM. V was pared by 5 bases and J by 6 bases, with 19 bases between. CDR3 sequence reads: CASSPPRQSQYEKLFF. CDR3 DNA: TGTGCCAGCAGTCCACCCAGACAGTCCCAGTATGAAAAACTGTTTTTT.

DNA of the CDR3: TGCGCCAGTAACCGGGACACTACAACTAATGAAAAACTGTTTTTT. This codes for CASNRDTTTNEKLFF. J is TRBJ1-4 and V is TRBV10-1; perhaps TRBD1 as D (6 bases). The CDR3 is made up of 15 amino acids. V lost 9 bases to trimming and J lost 0 bases, with 14 bases between them. The germline gives CDR1 WNHNN, CDR2 SYGVQD (reference sequence).

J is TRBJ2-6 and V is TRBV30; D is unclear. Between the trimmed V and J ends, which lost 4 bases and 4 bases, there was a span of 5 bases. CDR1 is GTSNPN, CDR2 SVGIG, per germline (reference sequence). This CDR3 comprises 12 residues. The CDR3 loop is CAWTRGANVLTF. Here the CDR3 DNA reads TGTGCCTGGACCAGGGGGGCCAACGTCCTGACTTTC.

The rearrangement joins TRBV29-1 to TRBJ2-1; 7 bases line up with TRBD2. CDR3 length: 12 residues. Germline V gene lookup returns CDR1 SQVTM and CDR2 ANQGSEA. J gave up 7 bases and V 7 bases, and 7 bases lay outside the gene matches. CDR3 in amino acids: CSGAEGGNEQFF. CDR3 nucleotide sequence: TGCAGCGGAGCGGAGGGAGGGAATGAGCAGTTCTTC.

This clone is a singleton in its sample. CDR3 nucleotide sequence: TGTGCCAGCATTGCCGGGGGACAGGACTTTCGTGGCTACACCTTC. It encodes CASIAGGQDFRGYTF. The chain carries TRBV6-6 and TRBJ1-2; 8 nucleotides align to TRBD1. The CDR3 has 15 residues. From germline, CDR1 is MNHNY and CDR2 SVGAGI (reference sequence). Trimming at V came to 7 bases and at J to 7 bases, leaving 14 bases not matched to a gene.

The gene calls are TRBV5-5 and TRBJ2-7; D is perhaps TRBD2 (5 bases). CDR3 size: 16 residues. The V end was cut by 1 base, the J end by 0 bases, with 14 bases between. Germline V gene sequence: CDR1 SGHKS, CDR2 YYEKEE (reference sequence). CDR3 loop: CASSLQSAGVSYEQYF. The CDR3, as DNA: TGTGCCAGCAGCTTGCAGAGCGCCGGGGTCTCCTACGAGCAGTACTTC. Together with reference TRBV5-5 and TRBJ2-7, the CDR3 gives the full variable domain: DAGVTQSPTHLIKTRGQQVTLRCSPISGHKSVSWYQQVLGQGPQFIFQYYEKEERGRGNFPDRFSARQFPNYSSELNVNALLLGDSALYLCASSLQSAGVSYEQYFGPGTRLTVT.

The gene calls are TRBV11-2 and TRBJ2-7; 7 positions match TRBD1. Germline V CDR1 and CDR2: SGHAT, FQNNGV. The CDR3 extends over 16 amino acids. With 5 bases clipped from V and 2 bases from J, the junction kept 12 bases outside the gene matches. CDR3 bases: TGTGCCAGCAGCCCCATTTCGAGGCAGGGGGCCTACGAGCAGTACTTC. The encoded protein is CASSPISRQGAYEQYF.

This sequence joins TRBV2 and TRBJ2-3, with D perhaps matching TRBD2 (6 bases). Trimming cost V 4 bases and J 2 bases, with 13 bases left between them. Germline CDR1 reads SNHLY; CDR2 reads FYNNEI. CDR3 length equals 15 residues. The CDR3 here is CASSALTRNTDTQYF. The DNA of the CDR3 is TGTGCCAGCAGTGCGTTGACTAGGAACACAGATACGCAGTATTTT.

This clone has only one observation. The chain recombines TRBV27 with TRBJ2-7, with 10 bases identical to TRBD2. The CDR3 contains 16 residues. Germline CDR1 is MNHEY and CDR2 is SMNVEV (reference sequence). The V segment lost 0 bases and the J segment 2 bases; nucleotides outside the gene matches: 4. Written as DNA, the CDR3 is TGTGCCAGCAGTTTATCCGGGACTAGCGTAACCTACGAGCAGTACTTC. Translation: CASSLSGTSVTYEQYF.

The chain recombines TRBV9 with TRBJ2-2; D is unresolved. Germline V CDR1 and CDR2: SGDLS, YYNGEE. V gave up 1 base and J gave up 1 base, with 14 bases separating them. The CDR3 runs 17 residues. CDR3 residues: CASSVRSPDRNTGELFF. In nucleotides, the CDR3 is TGTGCCAGCAGCGTACGGTCCCCCGATAGGAACACCGGGGAGCTGTTTTTT.

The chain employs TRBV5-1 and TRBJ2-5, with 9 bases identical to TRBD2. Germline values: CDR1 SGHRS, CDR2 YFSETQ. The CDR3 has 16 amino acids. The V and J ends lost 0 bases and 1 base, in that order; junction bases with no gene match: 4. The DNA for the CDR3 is TGCGCCAGCAGCTTGGGATTAGCGGGGGTCCAAGAGACCCAGTACTTC. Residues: CASSLGLAGVQETQYF.

CDR3 amino acids: CAYKAQAGAYEQYF. The CDR3 DNA follows: TGTGCCTACAAGGCCCAAGCGGGGGCCTACGAGCAGTACTTC. This chain uses TRBV30 with TRBJ2-7, with 8 bases aligning to TRBD2. This CDR3 has 14 residues. V gave up 7 bases and J gave up 2 bases; unmatched junction bases: 10. From germline, CDR1 is GTSNPN and CDR2 SVGIG (reference sequence).

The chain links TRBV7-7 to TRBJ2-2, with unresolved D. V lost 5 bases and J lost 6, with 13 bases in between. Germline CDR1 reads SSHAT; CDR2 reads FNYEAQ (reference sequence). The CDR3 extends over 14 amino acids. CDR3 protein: CASSLRPESGELFF. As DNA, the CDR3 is TGTGCCAGCAGCCTGAGGCCCGAATCCGGGGAGCTGTTTTTT.

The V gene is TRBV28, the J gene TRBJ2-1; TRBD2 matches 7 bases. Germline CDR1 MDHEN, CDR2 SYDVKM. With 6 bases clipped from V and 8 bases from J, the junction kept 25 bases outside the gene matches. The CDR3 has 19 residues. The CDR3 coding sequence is TGTGCCAGCAGAAACCCCCTCGGGGCCGGGACTAAGGATCGGCATGAGCAGTTCTTC. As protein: CASRNPLGAGTKDRHEQFF.

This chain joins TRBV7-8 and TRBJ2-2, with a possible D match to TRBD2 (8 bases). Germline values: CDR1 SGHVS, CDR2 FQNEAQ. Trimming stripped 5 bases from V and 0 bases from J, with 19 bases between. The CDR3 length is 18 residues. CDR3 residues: CASSRQGLDFANTGELFF. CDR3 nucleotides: TGTGCCAGCAGCCGACAGGGACTAGACTTTGCGAACACCGGGGAGCTGTTTTTT.

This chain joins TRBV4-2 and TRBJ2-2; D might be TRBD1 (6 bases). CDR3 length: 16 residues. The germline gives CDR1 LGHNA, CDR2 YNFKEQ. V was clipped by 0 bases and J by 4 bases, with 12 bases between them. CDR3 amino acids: CASSQELGASTGELFF. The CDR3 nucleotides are TGTGCCAGCAGCCAAGAACTGGGGGCCAGCACCGGGGAGCTGTTTTTT.

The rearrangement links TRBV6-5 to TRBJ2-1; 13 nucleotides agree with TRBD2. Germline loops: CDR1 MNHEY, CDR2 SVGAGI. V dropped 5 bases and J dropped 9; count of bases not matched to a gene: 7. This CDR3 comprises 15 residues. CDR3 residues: CASSQLAGGGSEQFF. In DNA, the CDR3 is TGTGCCAGCAGTCAACTAGCGGGAGGGGGCAGTGAGCAGTTCTTC.

The CDR3 spells CSVASGGQETQYF. The CDR3 DNA sequence: TGCAGCGTTGCAAGCGGGGGGCAAGAGACCCAGTACTTC. The rearrangement links TRBV29-1 to TRBJ2-5, with TRBD2 matching over 9 bases. This CDR3 contains 13 residues. V dropped 4 bases and J dropped 2; count of bases not matched to a gene: 2. Germline V gives CDR1 SQVTM, CDR2 ANQGSEA. The full variable domain, rest sourced from reference TRBV29-1 and TRBJ2-5, is SAVISQKPSRDICQRGTSLTIQCQVDSQVTMMFWYRQQPGQSLTLIATANQGSEATYESGFVIDKFPISRPNLTFSTLTVSNMSPEDSSIYLCSVASGGQETQYFGPGTRLLVL.

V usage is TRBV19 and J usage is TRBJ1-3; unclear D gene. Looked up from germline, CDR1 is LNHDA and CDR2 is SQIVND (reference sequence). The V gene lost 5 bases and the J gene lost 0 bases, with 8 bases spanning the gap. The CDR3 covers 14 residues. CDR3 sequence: CASSSSSSGNTIYF. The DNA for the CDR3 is TGTGCCAGTAGTTCGTCCAGCTCTGGAAACACCATATATTTT.

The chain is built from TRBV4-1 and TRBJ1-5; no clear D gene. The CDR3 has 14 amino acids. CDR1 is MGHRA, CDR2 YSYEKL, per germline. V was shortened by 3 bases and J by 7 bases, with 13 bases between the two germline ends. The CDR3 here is CASSQTTSGQPQHF. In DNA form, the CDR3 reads TGCGCCAGCAGCCAGACCACCTCAGGACAGCCCCAGCATTTT.

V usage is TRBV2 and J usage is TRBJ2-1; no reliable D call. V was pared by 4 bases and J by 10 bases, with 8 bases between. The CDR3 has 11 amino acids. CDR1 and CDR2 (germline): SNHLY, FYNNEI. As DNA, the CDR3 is TGTGCCAGCAGTGGTTTCCTCGAGCAGTTCTTC. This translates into CASSGFLEQFF.

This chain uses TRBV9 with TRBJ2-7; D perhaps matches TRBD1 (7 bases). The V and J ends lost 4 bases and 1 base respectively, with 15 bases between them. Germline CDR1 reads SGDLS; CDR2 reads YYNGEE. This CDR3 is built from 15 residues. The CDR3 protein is CASSPVAGGSYEQYF. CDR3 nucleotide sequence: TGTGCCAGCAGCCCAGTGGCAGGGGGGTCCTACGAGCAGTACTTC.

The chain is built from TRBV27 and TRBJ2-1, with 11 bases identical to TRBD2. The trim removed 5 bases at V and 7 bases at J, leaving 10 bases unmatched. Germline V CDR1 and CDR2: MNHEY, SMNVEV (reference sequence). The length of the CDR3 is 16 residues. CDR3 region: CASSPLAGGPLNEQFF. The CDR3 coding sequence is TGTGCCAGCAGTCCTTTAGCGGGGGGGCCGTTGAATGAGCAGTTCTTC.

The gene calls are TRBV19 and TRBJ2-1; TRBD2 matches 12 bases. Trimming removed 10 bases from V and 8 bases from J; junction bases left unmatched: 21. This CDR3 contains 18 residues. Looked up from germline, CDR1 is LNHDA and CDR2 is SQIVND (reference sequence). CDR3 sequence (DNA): TGTGCCACCGGGCGGAGACAGCGAAGACTAGCGGGAGACTATGAGCAGTTCTTC. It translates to CATGRRQRRLAGDYEQFF.